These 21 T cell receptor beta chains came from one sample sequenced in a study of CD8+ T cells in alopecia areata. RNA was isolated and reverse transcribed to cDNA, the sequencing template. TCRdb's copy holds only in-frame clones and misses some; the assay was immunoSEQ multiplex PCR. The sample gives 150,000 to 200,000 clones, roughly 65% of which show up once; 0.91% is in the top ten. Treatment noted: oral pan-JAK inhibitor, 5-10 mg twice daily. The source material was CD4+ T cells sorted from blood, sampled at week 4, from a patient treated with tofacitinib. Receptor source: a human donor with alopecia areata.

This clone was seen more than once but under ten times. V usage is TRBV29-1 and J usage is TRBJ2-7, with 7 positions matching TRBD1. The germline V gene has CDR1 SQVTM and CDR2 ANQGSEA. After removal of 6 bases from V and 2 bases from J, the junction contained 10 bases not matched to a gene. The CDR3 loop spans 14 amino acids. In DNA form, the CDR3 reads TGCAGCGTCTATCAGACAGGGACCCCCTACGAGCAGTACTTC. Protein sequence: CSVYQTGTPYEQYF.

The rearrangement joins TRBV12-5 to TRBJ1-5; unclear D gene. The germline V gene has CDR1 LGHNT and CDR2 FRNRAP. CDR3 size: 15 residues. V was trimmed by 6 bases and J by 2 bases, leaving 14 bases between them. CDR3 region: CASGYGSWGNQPQHF. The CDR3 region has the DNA TGTGCTAGTGGCTATGGGTCGTGGGGCAATCAGCCCCAGCATTTT.

CDR3 in DNA: TGCAGCGTTTCGGATACGCAGTATTTT. This gives the protein CSVSDTQYF. The chain links TRBV29-1 to TRBJ2-3; D gene ambiguous. V was pared by 5 bases and J by 6 bases, with 3 bases between. Germline V lookup: CDR1 SQVTM, CDR2 ANQGSEA. This CDR3 has 9 amino acids.

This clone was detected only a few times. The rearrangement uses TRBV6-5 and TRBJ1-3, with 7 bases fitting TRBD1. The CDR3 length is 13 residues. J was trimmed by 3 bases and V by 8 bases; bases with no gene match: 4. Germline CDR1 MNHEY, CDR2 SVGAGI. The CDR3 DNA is TGTGCCAGCTCAAACAGGGGTGGAAACACCATATATTTT. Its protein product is CASSNRGGNTIYF.

In nucleotides, the CDR3 is TGTGCCTGGAGTTTTAGACGGAAACAAGAGACCCAGTACTTC. Translation: CAWSFRRKQETQYF. The chain recombines TRBV30 with TRBJ2-5, with D unresolved. Germline V lookup: CDR1 GTSNPN, CDR2 SVGIG (reference sequence). V was clipped by 2 bases and J by 2 bases, with 12 bases between them. The CDR3 covers 14 residues.

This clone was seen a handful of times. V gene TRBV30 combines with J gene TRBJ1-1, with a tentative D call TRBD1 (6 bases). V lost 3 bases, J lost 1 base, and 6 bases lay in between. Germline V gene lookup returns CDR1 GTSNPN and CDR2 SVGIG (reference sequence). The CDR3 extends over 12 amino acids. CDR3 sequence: CAWRDRNTEAFF. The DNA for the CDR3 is TGTGCCTGGAGGGACAGGAACACTGAAGCTTTCTTT.

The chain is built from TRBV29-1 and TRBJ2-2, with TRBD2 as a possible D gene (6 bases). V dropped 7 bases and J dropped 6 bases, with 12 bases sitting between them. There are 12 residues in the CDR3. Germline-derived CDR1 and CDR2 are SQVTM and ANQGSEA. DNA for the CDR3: TGCAGCGGGGGCGGGGCGGCCGGGGAGCTGTTTTTT. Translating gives CSGGGAAGELFF.

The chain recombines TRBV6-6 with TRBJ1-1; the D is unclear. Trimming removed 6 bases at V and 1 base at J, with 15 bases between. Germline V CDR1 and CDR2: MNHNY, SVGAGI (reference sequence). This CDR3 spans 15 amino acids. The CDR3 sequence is CASSTNPHGNTEAFF. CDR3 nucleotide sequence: TGTGCCAGCAGCACGAACCCCCACGGGAACACTGAAGCTTTCTTT.

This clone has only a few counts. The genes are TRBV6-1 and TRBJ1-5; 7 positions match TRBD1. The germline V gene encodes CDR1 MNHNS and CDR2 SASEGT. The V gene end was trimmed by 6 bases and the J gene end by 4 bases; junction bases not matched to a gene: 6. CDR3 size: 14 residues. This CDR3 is CASSDRELNQPQHF. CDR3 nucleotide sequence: TGTGCCAGCAGCGACAGGGAGTTGAATCAGCCCCAGCATTTT.

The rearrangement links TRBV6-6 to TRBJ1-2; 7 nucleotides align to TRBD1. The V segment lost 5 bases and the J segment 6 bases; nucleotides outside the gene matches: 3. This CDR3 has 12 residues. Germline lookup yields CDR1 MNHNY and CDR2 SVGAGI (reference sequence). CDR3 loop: CASSTTGNGYTF. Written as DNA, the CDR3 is TGTGCCAGCAGTACGACAGGGAATGGCTACACCTTC.

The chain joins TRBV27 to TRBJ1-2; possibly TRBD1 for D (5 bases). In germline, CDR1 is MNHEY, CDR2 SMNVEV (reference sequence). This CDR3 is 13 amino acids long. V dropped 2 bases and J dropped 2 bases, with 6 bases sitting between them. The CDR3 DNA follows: TGTGCCAGCAGTTTAGGGGGGAACTATGGCTACACCTTC. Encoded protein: CASSLGGNYGYTF.

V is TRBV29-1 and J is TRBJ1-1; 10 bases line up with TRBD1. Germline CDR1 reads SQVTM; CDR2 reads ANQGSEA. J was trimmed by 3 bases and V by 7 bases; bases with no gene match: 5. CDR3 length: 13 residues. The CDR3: CSGRQGADTEAFF. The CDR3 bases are TGCAGCGGACGACAGGGGGCGGACACTGAAGCTTTCTTT.

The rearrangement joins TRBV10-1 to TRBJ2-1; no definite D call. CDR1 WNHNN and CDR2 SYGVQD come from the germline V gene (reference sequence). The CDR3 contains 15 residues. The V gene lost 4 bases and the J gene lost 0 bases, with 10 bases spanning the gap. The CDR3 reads CASSAVSVSYNEQFF. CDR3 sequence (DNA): TGCGCCAGCAGTGCAGTGAGTGTCTCCTACAATGAGCAGTTCTTC.

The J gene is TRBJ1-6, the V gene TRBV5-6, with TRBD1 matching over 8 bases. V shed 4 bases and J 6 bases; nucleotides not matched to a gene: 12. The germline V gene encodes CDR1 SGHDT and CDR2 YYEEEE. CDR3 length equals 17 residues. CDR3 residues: CASSLSGTGPFNSPLHF. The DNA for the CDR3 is TGTGCCAGCAGCCTTTCCGGGACAGGCCCTTTTAATTCACCCCTCCACTTT.

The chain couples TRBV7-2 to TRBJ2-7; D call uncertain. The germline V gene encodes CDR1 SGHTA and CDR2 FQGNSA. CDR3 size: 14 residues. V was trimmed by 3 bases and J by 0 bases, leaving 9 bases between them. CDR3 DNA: TGTGCCAGCAGCTTCGATCGGTTCTCCTACGAGCAGTACTTC. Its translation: CASSFDRFSYEQYF.

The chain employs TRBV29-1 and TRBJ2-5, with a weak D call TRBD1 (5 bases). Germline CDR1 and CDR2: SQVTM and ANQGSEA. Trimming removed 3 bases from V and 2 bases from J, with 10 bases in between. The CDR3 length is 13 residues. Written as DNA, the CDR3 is TGCAGCGTTGATGCAGGGCATCAAGAGACCCAGTACTTC. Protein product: CSVDAGHQETQYF.

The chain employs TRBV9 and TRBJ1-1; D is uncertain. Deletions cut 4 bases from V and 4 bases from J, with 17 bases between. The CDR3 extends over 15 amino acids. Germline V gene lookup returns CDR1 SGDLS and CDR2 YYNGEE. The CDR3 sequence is CASSLSVGRSTEAFF. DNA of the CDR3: TGTGCCAGCAGCCTCTCAGTAGGGAGGAGCACTGAAGCTTTCTTT.

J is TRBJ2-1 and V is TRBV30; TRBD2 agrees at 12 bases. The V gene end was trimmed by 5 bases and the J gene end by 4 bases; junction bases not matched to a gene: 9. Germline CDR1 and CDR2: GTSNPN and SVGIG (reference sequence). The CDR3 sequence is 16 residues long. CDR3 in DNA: TGTGCCTGGGGTTTTCGTGGGACTAGCGGGTACAATGAGCAGTTCTTC. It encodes CAWGFRGTSGYNEQFF.

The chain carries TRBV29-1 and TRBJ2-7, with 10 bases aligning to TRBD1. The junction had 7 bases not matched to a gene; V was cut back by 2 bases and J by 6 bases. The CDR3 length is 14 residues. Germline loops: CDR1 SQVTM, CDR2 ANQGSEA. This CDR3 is CSVELGQGSVEQYF. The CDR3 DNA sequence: TGCAGCGTTGAATTGGGACAGGGGTCTGTCGAGCAGTACTTC.

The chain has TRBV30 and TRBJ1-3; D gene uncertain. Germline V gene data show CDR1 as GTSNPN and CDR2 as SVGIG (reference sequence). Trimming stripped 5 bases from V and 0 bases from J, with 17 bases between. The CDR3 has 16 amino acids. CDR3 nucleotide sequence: TGTGCCTGGGTGCCCTTCGTTGGCGGCTCTGGAAACACCATATATTTT. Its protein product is CAWVPFVGGSGNTIYF. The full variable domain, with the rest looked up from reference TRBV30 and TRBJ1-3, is SQTIHQWPATLVQPVGSPLSLECTVEGTSNPNLYWYRQAAGRGLQLLFYSVGIGQISSEVPQNLSASRPQDRQFILSSKKLLLSDSGFYLCAWVPFVGGSGNTIYFGEGSWLTVV.

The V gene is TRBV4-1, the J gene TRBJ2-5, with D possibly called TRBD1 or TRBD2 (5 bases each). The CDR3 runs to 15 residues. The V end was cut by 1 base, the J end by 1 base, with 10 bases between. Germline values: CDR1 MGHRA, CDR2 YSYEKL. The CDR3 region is CASSQAGTFQETQYF. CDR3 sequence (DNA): TGCGCCAGCAGCCAAGCCGGGACGTTCCAAGAGACCCAGTACTTC.